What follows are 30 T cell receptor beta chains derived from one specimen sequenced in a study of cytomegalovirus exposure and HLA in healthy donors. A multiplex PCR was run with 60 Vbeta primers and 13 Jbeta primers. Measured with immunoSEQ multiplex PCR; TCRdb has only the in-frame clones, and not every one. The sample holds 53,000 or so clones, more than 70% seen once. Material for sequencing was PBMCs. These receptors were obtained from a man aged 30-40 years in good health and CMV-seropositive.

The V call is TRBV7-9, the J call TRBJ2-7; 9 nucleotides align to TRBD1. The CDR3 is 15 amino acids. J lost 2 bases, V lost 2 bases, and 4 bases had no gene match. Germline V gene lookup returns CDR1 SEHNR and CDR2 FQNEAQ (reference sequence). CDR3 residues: CASSLPGTGTYEQYF. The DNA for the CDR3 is TGTGCCAGCAGCTTACCCGGGACAGGGACCTACGAGCAGTACTTC.

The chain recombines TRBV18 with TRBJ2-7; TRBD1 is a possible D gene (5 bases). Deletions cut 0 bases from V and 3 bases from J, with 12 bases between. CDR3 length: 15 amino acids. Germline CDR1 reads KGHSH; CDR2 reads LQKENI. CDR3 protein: CASSPPSVGHYEQYF. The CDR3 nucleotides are TGTGCCAGCTCACCACCCTCCGTGGGGCACTACGAGCAGTACTTC.

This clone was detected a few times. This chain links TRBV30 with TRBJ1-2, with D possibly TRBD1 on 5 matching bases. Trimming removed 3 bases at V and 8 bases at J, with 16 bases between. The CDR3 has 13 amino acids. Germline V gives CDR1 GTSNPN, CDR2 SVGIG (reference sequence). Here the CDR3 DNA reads TGTGCCTGGAGAGCCGGGGGGACGGGGGGCTACACCTTC. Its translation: CAWRAGGTGGYTF.

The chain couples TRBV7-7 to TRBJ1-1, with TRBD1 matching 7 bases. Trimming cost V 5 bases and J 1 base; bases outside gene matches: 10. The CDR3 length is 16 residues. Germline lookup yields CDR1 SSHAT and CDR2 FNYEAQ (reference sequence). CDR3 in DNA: TGTGCCAGCAGCCCCGGGACAGAAATAAAGAACACTGAAGCTTTCTTT. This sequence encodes CASSPGTEIKNTEAFF.

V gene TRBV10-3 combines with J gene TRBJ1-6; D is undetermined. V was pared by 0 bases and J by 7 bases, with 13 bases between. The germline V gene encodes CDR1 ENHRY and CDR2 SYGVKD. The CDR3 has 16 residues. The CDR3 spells CAISESGAGLNSPLHF. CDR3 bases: TGTGCCATCAGTGAGTCGGGCGCGGGCCTCAATTCACCCCTCCACTTT.

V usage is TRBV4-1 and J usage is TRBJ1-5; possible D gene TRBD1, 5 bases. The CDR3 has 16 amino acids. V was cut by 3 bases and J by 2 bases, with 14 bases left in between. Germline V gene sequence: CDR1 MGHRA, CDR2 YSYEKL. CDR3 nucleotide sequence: TGCGCCAGCAGCCATCTAACCGGAGGGGGCAATCAGCCCCAGCATTTT. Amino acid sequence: CASSHLTGGGNQPQHF.

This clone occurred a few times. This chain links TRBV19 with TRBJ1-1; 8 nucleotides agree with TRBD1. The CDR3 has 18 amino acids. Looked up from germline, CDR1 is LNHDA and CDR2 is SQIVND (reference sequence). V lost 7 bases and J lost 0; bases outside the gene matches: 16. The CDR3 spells CASTDDRGVLAMNTEAFF. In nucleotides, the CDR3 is TGTGCCAGTACAGATGACAGGGGAGTCTTGGCGATGAACACTGAAGCTTTCTTT.

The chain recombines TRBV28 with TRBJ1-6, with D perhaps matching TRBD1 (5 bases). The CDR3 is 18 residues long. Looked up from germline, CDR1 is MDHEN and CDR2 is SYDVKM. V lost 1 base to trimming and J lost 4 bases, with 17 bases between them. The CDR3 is CASSLSQTYQGYNSPLHF. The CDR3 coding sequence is TGTGCCAGCAGTTTATCTCAGACCTACCAGGGTTATAATTCACCCCTCCACTTT.

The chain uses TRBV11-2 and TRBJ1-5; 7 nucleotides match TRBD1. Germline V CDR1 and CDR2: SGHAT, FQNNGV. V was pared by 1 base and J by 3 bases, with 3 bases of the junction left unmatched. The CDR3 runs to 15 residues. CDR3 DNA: TGTGCCAGCAGCTTAGGAGGGGGCGACAATCAGCCCCAGCATTTT. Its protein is CASSLGGGDNQPQHF.

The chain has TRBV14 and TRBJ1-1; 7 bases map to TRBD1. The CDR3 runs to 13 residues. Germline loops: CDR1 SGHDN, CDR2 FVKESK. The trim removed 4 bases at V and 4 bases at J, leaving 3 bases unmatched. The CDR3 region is CASSLAGGTEAFF. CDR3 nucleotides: TGTGCCAGCAGCCTCGCAGGGGGCACTGAAGCTTTCTTT.

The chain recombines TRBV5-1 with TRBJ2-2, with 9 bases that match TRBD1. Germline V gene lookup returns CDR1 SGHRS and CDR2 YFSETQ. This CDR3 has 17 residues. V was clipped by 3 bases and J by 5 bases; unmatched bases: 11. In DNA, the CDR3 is TGCGCCAGCAGCTCCGAGGGACAGGGCTGGGGAACCGGGGAGCTGTTTTTT. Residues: CASSSEGQGWGTGELFF.

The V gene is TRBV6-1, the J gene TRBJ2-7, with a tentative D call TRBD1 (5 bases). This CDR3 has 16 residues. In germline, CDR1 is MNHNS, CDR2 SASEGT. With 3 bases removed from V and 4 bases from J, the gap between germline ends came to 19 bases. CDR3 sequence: CASSDRARSGVYEQYF. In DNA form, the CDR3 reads TGTGCCAGCAGTGACAGGGCTCGATCTGGGGTTTACGAGCAGTACTTC.

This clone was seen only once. The CDR3 reads CASSPGTDRGTNYGYTF. CDR3 nucleotide sequence: TGTGCCAGCAGCCCCGGGACAGACCGTGGTACTAACTATGGCTACACCTTC. The rearrangement uses TRBV9 and TRBJ1-2; the match to TRBD1 covers 7 bases. V dropped 4 bases and J dropped 0; count of bases not matched to a gene: 12. Germline-derived CDR1 and CDR2 are SGDLS and YYNGEE. CDR3 length: 17 residues. The variable domain in full, completed from reference TRBV9 and TRBJ1-2, reads DSGVTQTPKHLITATGQRVTLRCSPRSGDLSVYWYQQSLDQGLQFLIQYYNGEERAKGNILERFSAQQFPDLHSELNLSSLELGDSALYFCASSPGTDRGTNYGYTFGSGTRLTVV.

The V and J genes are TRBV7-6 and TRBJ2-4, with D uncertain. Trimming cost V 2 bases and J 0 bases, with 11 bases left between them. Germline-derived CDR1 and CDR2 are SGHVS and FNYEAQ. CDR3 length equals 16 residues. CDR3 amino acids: CASSLTPVLAKNIQYF. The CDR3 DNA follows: TGTGCCAGCAGCTTAACCCCAGTGCTAGCCAAAAACATTCAGTACTTC.

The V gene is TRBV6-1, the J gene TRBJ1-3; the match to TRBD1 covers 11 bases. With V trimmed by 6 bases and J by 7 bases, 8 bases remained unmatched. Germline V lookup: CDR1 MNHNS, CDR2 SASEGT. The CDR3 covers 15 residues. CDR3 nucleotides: TGTGCCAGCAGAGCCTGGGGACAGGGGGTCAACACCATATATTTT. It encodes CASRAWGQGVNTIYF.

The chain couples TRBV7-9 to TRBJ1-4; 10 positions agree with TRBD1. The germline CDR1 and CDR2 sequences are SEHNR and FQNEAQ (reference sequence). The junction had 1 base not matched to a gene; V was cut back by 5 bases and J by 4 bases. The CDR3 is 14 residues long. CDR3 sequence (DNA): TGTGCCAGCAGCCGGGACAGGGGTAATGAAAAACTGTTTTTT. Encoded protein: CASSRDRGNEKLFF.

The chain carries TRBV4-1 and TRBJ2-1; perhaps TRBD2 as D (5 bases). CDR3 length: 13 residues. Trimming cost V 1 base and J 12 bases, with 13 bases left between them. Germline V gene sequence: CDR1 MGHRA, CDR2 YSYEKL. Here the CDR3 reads CASSQGGRWGQFF. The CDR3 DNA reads TGCGCCAGCAGCCAAGGCGGGCGTTGGGGGCAGTTCTTC.

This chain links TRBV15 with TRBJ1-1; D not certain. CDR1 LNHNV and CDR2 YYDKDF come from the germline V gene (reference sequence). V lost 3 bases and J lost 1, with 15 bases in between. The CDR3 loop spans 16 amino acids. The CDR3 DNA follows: TGTGCCACCAGCAGTACAGTACTGCCCTCGAACACTGAAGCTTTCTTT. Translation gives CATSSTVLPSNTEAFF.

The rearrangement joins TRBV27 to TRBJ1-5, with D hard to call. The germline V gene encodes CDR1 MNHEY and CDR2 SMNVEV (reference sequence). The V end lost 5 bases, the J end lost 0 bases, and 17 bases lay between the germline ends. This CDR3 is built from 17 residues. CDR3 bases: TGTGCCAGCAGTCACCACCCTGGGCCCCATAGCAATCAGCCCCAGCATTTT. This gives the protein CASSHHPGPHSNQPQHF.

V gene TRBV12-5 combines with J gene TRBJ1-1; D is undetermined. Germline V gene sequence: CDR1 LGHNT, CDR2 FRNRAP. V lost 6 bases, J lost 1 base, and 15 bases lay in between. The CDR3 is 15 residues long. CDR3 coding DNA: TGTGCTAGTGGATCCCCTGCGGCAGAGAACACTGAAGCTTTCTTT. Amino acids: CASGSPAAENTEAFF.

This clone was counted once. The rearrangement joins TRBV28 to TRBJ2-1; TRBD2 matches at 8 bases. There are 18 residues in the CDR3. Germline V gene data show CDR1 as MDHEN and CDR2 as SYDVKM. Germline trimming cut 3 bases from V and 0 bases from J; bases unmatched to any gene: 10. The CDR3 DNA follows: TGTGCCAGCAGTTTTGTACTAGCGGTAACTAGCTCCTACAATGAGCAGTTCTTC. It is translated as CASSFVLAVTSSYNEQFF.

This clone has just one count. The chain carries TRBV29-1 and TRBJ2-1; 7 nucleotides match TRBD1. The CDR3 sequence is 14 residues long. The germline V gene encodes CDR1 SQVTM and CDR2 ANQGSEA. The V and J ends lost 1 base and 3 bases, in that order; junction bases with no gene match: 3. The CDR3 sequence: CSVEGDRDYNEQFF. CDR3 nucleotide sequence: TGCAGCGTTGAAGGCGACAGGGACTACAATGAGCAGTTCTTC.

DNA for the CDR3: TGTGCCAGCAGCTTTGAAACAGGGGGCGACTACACCTTC. Translation gives CASSFETGGDYTF. The V and J genes are TRBV7-2 and TRBJ1-2, with 9 bases lining up with TRBD1. V lost 3 bases, J lost 10 bases, and 6 bases stayed unmatched. The germline V gene has CDR1 SGHTA and CDR2 FQGNSA. CDR3 size: 13 residues. Variable domain in full (rest from reference TRBV7-2 and TRBJ1-2): GAGVSQSPSNKVTEKGKDVELRCDPISGHTALYWYRQSLGQGLEFLIYFQGNSAPDKSGLPSDRFSAERTGGSVSTLTIQRTQQEDSAVYLCASSFETGGDYTFGSGTRLTVV.

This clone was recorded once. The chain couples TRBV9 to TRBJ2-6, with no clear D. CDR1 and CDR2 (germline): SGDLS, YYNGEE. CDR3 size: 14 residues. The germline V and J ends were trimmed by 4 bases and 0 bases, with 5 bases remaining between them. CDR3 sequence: CASSPFSGANVLTF. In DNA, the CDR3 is TGTGCCAGCAGCCCCTTCTCTGGGGCCAACGTCCTGACTTTC.

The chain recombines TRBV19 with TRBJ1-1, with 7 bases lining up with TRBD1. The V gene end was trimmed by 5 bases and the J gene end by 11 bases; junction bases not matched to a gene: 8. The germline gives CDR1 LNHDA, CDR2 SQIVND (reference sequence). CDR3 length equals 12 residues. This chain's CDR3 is CASSFGGGKAFF. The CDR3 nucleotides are TGTGCCAGTAGTTTCGGAGGGGGCAAGGCTTTCTTT.

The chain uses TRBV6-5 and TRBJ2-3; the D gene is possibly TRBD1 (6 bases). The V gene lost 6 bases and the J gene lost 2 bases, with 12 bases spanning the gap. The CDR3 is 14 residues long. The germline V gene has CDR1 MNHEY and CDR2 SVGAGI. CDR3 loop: CASSTSGDTDTQYF. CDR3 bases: TGTGCCAGCAGCACCTCAGGGGACACAGATACGCAGTATTTT.

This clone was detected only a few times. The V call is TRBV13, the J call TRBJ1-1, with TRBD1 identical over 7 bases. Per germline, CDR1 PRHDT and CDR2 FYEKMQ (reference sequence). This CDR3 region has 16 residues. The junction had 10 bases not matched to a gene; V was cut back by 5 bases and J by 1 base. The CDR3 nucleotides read TGTGCCAGCAGCCCCGGAGGGGGCCTAGGGAACACTGAAGCTTTCTTT. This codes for CASSPGGGLGNTEAFF.

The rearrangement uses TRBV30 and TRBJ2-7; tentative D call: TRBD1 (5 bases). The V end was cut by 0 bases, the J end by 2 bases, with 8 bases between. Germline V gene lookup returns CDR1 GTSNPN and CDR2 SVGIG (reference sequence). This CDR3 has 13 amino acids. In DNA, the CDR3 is TGTGCCTGGAGTGTAGGCAGGGCCTACGAGCAGTACTTC. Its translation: CAWSVGRAYEQYF.

CDR3 protein: CATSRRAGRTGAPGANVLTF. The CDR3 DNA sequence: TGTGCCACCAGCAGACGAGCAGGGAGGACCGGGGCCCCTGGGGCCAACGTCCTGACTTTC. The V and J genes are TRBV15 and TRBJ2-6, with D possibly being TRBD2 (6 bases). The ends were cut back, 2 bases at V and 2 bases at J, with 22 bases in the middle. The germline V gene has CDR1 LNHNV and CDR2 YYDKDF (reference sequence). This CDR3 is built from 20 residues.

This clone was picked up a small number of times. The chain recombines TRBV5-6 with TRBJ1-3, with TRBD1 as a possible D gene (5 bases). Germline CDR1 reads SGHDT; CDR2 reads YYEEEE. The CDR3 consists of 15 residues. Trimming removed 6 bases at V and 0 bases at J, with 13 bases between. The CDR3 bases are TGTGCCAGCAACCGCCTGGACATCTCTGGAAACACCATATATTTT. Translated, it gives CASNRLDISGNTIYF.